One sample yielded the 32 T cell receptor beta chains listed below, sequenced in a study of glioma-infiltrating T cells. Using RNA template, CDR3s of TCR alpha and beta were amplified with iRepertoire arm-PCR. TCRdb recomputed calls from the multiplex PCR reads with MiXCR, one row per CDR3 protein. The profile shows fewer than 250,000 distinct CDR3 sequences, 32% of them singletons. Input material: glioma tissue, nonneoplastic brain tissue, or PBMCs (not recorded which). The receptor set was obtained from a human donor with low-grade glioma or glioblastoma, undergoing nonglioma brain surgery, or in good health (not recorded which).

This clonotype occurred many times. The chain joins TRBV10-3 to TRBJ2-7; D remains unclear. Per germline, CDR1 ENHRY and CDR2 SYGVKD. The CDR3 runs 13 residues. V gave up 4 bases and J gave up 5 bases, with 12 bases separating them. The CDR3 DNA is TGTGCCATCAGTGTGGCAGGTAGGAACGAGCAGTACTTC. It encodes CAISVAGRNEQYF.

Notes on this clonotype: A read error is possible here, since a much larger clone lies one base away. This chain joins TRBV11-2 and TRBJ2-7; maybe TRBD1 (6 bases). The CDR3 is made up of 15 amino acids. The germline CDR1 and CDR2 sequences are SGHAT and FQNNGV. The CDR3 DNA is TGTGCCAGAAGCTTAATCACCGGGACAATCTACGAGCAGTACTTC. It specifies CARSLITGTIYEQYF.

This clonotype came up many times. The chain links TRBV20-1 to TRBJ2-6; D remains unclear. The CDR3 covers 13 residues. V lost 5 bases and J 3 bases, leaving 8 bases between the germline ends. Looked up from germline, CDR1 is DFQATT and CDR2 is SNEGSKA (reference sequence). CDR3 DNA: TGCAGTGCTCGACCAGGTGGGGCCAACGTCCTGACTTTC. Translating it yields CSARPGGANVLTF.

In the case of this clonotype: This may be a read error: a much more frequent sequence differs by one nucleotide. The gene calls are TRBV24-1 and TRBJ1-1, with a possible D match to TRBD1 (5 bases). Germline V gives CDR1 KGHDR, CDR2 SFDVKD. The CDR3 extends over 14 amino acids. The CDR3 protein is CTTSDSGGGTEAFF. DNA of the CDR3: TGTACCACCAGTGATTCCGGCGGGGGGACTGAAGCTTTCTTT.

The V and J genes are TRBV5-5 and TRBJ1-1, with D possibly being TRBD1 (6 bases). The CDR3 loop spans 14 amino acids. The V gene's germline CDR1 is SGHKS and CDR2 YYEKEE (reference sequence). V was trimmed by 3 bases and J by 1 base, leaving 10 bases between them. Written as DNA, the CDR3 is TGTGCCAGCAGCTCCCGGGACAAGAACACTGAAGCTTTCTTT. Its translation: CASSSRDKNTEAFF.

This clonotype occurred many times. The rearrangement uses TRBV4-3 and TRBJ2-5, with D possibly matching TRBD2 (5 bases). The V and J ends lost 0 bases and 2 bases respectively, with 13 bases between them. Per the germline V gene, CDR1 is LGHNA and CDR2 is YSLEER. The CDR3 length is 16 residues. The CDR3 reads CASSQDREGGQETQYF. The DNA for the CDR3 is TGCGCCAGCAGCCAAGATCGGGAAGGAGGACAAGAGACCCAGTACTTC.

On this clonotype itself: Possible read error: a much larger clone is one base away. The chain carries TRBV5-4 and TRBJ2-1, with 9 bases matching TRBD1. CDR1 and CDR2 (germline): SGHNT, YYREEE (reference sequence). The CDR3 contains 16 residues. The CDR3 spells CANSLVGTGMFDEQFF. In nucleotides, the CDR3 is TGTGCCAACAGCTTGGTAGGGACAGGGATGTTCGATGAGCAGTTCTTC.

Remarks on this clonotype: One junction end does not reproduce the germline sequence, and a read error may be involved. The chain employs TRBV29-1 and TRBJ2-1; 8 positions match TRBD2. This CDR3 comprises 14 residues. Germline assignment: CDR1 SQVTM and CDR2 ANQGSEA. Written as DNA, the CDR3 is TGCAACGTTGCTTTTGGCGGGAGGATAGATGAGCAGTTCTTC. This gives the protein CNVAFGGRIDEQFF.

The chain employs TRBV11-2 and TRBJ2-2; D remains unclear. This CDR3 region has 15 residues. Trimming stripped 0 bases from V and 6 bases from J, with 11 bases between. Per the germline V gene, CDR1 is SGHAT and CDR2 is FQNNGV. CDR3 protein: CASSLDRWGAGELFF. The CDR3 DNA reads TGTGCCAGCAGCTTAGATCGATGGGGTGCCGGGGAGCTGTTTTTT.

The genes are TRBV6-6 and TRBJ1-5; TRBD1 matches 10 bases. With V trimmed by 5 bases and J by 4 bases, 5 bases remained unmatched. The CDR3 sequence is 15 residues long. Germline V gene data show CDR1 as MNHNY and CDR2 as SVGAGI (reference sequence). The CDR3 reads CASSPGTGENQPQHF. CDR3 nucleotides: TGTGCCAGCAGTCCTGGGACAGGGGAAAATCAGCCCCAGCATTTT.

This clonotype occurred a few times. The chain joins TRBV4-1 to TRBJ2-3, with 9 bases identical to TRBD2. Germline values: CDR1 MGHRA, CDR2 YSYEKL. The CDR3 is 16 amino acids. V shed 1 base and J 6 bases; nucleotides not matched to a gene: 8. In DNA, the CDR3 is TGCGCCAGCAGCCAAGTTTGGATAGCGGGAGCTGATACGCAGTATTTT. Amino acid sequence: CASSQVWIAGADTQYF.

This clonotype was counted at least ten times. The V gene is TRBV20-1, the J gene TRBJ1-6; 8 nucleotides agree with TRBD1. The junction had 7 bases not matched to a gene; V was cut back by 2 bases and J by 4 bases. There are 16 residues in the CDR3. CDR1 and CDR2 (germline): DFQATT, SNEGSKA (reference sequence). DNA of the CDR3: TGCAGTGCTAGATTTGCGACAGGGGTATATAATTCACCCCTCCACTTT. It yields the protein CSARFATGVYNSPLHF.

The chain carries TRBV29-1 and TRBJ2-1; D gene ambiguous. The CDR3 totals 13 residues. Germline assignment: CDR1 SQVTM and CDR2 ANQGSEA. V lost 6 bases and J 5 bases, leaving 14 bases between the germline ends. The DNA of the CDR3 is TGCAGCGTACGGCTGACGGTGCACAATGAGCAGTTCTTC. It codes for CSVRLTVHNEQFF.

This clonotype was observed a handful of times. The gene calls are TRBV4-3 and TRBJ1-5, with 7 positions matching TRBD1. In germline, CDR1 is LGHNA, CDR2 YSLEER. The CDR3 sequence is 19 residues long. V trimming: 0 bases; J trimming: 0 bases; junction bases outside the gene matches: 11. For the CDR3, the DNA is TGCGCCAGCAGCCAAGATTGGGAAGGGGGCTACTATAGCAATCAGCCCCAGCATTTT. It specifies CASSQDWEGGYYSNQPQHF.

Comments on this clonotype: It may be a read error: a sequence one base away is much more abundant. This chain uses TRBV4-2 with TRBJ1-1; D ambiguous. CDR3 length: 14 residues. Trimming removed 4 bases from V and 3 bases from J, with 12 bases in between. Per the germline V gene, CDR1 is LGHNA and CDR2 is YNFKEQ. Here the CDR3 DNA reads TGTGCCAGCAGCCTTAGGTGGACGGACACTGAAGCTTTCTTT. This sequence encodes CASSLRWTDTEAFF.

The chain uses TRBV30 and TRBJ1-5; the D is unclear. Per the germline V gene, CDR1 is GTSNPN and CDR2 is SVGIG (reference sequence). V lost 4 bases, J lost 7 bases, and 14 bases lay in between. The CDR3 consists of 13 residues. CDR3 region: CAWNGGIGQPQHF. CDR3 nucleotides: TGTGCCTGGAACGGAGGGATAGGCCAGCCCCAGCATTTT.

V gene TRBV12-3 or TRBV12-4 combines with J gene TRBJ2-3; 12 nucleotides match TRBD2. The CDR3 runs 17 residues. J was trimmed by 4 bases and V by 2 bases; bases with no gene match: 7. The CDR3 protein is CASSLRASGRAADTQYF. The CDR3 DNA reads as TGTGCCAGCAGTTTAAGGGCTAGCGGGAGGGCCGCAGATACGCAGTATTTT.

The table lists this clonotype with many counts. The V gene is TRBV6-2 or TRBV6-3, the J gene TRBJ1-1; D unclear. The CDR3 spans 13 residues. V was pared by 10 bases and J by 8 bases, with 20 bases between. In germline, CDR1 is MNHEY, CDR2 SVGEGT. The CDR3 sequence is CATMSLYGSEAFF. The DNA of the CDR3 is TGTGCCACCATGAGTCTTTACGGTTCGGAAGCTTTCTTT.

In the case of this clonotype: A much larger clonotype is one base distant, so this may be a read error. The CDR3 here is CASSRSGLAGFYNEQYF. Here the CDR3 DNA reads TGTGCCAGCAGTCGCTCGGGACTAGCGGGATTCTACAATGAGCAGTACTTC. The chain carries TRBV28 and TRBJ2-7, with 13 bases aligning to TRBD2. From germline, CDR1 is MDHEN and CDR2 SYDVKM. The CDR3 runs to 17 residues. V lost 5 bases, J lost 7 bases, and 14 bases stayed unmatched.

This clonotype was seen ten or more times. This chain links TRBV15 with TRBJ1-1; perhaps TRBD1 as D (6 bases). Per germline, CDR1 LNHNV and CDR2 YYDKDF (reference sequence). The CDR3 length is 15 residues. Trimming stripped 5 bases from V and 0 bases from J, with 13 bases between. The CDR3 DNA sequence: TGTGCCACCAGCGGTCGACAGGACTTGAACACTGAAGCTTTCTTT. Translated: CATSGRQDLNTEAFF.

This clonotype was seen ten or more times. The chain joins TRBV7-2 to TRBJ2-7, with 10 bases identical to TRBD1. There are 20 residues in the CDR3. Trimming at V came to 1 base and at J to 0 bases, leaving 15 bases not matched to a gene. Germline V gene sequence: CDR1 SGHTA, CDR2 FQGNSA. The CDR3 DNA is TGTGCCAGCAGCTTAGAAGGCGACAGGGGGCTTTGGGCTTCCTCCTACGAGCAGTACTTC. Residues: CASSLEGDRGLWASSYEQYF.

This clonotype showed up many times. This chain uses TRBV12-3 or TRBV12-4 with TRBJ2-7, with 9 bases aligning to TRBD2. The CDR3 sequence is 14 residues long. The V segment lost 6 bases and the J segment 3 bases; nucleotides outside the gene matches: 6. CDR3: CASSNSGSSYEQYF. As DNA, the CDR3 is TGTGCCAGCAGCAATAGCGGGAGTAGCTACGAGCAGTACTTC.

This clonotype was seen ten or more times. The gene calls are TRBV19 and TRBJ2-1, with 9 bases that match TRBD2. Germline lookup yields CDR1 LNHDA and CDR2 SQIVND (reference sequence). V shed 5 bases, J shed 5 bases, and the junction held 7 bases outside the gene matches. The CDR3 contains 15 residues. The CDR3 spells CASSWASGAHNEQFF. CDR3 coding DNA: TGTGCCAGTAGTTGGGCTAGCGGGGCCCACAATGAGCAGTTCTTC.

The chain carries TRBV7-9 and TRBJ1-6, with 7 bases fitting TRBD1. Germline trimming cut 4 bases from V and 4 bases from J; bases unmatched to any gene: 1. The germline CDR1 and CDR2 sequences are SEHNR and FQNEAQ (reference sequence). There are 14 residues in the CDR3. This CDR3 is CASSSQGYNSPLHF. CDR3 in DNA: TGTGCCAGCAGCTCACAGGGGTATAATTCACCCCTCCACTTT. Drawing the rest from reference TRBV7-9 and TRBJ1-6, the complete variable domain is DTGVSQNPRHKITKRGQNVTFRCDPISEHNRLYWYRQTLGQGPEFLTYFQNEAQLEKSRLLSDRFSAERPKGSFSTLEIQRTEQGDSAMYLCASSSQGYNSPLHFGNGTRLTVT.

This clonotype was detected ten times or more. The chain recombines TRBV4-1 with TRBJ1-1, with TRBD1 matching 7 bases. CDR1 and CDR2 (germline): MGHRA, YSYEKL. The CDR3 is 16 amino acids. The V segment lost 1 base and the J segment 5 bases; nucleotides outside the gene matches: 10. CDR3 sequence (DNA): TGCGCCAGCAGCCAAGGATGGACAGGCCGGATTACTGAAGCTTTCTTT. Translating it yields CASSQGWTGRITEAFF.

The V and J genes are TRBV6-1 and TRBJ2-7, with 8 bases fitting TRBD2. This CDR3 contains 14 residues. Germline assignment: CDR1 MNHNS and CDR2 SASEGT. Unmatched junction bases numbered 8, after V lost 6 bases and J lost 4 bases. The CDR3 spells CASSMSGGSYEQYF. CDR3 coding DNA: TGTGCCAGCAGCATGTCGGGAGGGTCTTACGAGCAGTACTTC.

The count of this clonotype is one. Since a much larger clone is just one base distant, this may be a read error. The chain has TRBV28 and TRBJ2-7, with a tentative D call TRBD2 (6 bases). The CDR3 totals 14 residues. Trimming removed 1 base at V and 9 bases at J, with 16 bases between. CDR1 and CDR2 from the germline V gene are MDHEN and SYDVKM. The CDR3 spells CASSLFGSVEPQYF. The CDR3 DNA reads TGTGCCAGCAGTTTATTCGGGAGCGTGGAACCGCAGTACTTC. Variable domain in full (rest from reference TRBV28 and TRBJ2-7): DVKVTQSSRYLVKRTGEKVFLECVQDMDHENMFWYRQDPGLGLRLIYFSYDVKMKEKGDIPEGYSVSREKKERFSLILESASTNQTSMYLCASSLFGSVEPQYFGPGTRLTVT.

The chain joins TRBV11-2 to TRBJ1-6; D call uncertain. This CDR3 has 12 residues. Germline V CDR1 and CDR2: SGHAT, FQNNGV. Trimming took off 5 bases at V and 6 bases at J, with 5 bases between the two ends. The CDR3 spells CASSRVNSPLHF. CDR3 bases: TGTGCCAGCAGCCGCGTTAATTCACCCCTCCACTTT.

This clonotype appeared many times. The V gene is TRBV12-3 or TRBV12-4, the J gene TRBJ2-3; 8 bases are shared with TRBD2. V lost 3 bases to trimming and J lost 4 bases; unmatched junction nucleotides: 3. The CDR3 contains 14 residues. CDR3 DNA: TGTGCCAGCAGTTTTGGGCGGGAGGCAGATACGCAGTATTTT. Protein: CASSFGREADTQYF.

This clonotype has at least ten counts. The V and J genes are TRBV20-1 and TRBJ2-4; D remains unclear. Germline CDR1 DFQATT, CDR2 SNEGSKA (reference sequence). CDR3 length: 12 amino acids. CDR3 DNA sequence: TGCAGCGCACCTGGAACCAAAAACATTCAGTACTTC. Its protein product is CSAPGTKNIQYF.

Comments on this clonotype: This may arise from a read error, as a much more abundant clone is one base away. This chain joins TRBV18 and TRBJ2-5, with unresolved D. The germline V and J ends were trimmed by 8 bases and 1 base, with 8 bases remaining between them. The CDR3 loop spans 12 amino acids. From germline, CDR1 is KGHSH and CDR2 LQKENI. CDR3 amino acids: CASPTPQETQYF. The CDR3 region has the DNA TGTGCCAGCCCGACACCCCAAGAGACCCAGTACTTC.

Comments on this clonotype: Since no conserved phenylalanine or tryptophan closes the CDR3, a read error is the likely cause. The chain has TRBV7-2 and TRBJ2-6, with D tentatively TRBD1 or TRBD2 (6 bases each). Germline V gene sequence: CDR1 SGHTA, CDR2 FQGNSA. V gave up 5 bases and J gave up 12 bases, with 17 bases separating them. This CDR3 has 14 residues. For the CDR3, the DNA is TGTGCCAGCAGCCGAGGGGGGACCCCAAGCGTCCTGACTATC. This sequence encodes CASSRGGTPSVLTI.